This T cell receptor beta chain was retrieved from a study of blood T cell repertoires in COVID-19. Across the study: COVID-19 samples from acute and convalescent phases originated in the United States, Italy and Spain. T cells, B-cell-depleted T cells, or PBMCs provided the cDNA or gDNA that served as material.

Germline V CDR1 and CDR2: SNHLY, FYNNEI. This CDR3 spans 16 amino acids. V dropped 6 bases and J dropped 0 bases, with 15 bases sitting between them. The participants were between about 18 and 90 years old and came from some 23 US areas. Original processing notes: Estimates of nucleated cell counts were drawn from the amplification of reference gene primers. Profiling relied on immunoSEQ multiplex PCR, and the TCRdb table lists in-frame clones only, not all of them. V and J calls and clone size are given by that table; D and trimming were obtained from the DNA. The table includes 300,000 to 500,000 clones, roughly 86% detected once.

Specimen: PBMCs or T cells enriched from blood (not recorded which). The receptor's source is a woman aged 40 to 55 with acute COVID-19. The V gene is TRBV2, the J gene TRBJ1-3; D not resolved. The CDR3 loop is CASREYTVLSGNTIYF. In DNA, the CDR3 is TGTGCCAGCAGGGAATACACAGTGCTCTCTGGAAACACCATATATTTT.